This TCR beta chain was sequenced in a study of T cells in Graves' hyperthyroidism and ophthalmopathy. Whole-study context: Upon initial diagnosis and before any treatment, peripheral blood was collected.

The investigators amplified TCR beta CDR3 regions from RNA transcripts. The HTBI primer set drove a first-round RT-PCR of the TCR CDR3. TCRdb redid the calling of the multiplex PCR reads with MiXCR, one entry per CDR3 protein. The sample records over 450,000 distinct CDR3 sequences, approximately 15% being singletons. The CDR3 has 11 amino acids. Looked up from germline, CDR1 is LNHDA and CDR2 is SQIVND (reference sequence). Trimming took 7 bases from V and 5 from J, leaving 8 bases between them. The patients, who ranged from 18 to 65 in age, presented with newly diagnosed hyperthyroidism lasting under 2 months.

V gene TRBV19 combines with J gene TRBJ1-1; D gene ambiguous. The clonotype comes from a woman between 18 and 29 years old with Graves' hyperthyroidism. Input material: blood. For the CDR3, the DNA is TGTGCCAGTATGATTGGAACTGAAGCTTTCTTT. As protein: CASMIGTEAFF.